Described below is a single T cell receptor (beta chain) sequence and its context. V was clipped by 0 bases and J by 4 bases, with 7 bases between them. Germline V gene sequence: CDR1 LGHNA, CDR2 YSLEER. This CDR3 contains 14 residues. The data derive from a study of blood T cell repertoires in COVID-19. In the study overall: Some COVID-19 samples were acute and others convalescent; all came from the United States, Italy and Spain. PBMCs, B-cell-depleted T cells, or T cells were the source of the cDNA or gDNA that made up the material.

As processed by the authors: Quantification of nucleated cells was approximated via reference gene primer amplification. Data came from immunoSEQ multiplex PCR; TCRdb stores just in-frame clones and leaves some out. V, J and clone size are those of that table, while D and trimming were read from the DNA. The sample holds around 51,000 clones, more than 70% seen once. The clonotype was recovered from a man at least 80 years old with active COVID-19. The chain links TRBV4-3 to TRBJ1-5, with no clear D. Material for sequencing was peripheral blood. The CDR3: CASSQDLGNQPQHF. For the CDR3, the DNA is TGCGCCAGCAGCCAAGATCTCGGTAATCAGCCCCAGCATTTT.